Described below is a single T cell receptor beta chain sequence and its context. UMIs that included a 6-nucleotide sample barcode were added by template switching, which took place during cDNA synthesis. From the 5' RACE reads, TCRdb lists one entry per CDR3 protein and no DNA. The sample totals 350,000 to 500,000 distinct CDR3 sequences; its top ten clones hold approximately 2.4%. These data come from a study of monozygotic twins with inflammatory bowel disease. The CDR3 length is 14 residues. CDR1 SGHTA and CDR2 FQGTGA come from the germline V gene. The sequenced sample consisted of blood. The sequence came from a human donor with ulcerative colitis or Crohn's disease, or a healthy co-twin of an affected twin (not recorded which). V gene TRBV7-3 combines with J gene TRBJ2-3; the D gene TCRdb calls, TRBD2, cannot be checked with no DNA. The CDR3 is CASSPGTSPVKQYF.